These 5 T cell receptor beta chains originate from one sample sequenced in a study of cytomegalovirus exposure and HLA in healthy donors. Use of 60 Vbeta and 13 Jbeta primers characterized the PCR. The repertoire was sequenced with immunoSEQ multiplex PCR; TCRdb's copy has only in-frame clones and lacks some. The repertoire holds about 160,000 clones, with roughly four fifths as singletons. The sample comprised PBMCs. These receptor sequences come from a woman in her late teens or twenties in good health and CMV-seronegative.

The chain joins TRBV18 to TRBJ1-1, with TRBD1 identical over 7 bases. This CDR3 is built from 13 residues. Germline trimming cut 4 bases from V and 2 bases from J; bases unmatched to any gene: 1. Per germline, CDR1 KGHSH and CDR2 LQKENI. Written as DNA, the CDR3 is TGTGCCAGCTCACAGGGGGCTAACACTGAAGCTTTCTTT. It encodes CASSQGANTEAFF.

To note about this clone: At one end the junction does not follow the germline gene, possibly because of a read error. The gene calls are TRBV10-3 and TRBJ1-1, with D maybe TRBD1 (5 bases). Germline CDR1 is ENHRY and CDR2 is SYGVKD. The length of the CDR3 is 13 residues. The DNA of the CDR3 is TGTGCCATCAGTGAGCAGGGCCCCACTGAAGCTCTCTTT. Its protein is CAISEQGPTEALF.

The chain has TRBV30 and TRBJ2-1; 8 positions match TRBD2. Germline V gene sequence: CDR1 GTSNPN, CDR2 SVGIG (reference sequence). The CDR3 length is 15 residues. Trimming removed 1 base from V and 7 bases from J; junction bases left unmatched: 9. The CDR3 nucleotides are TGTGCCTGGAGTGCCGGGACTAGTATTGGGAATGAGCAGTTCTTC. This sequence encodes CAWSAGTSIGNEQFF.

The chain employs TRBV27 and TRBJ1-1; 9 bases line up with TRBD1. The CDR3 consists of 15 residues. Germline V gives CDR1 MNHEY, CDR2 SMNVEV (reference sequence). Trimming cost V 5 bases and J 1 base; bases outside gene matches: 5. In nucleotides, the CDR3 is TGTGCCAGCAGTCGGGGGACAGGGTGGAACACTGAAGCTTTCTTT. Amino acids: CASSRGTGWNTEAFF.

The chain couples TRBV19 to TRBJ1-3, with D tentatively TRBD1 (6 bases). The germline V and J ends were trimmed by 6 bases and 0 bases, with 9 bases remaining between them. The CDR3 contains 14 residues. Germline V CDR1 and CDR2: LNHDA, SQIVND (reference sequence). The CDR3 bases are TGTGCCAGTAGAGACAGGAGCTCTGGAAACACCATATATTTT. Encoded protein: CASRDRSSGNTIYF.